This paragraph covers one TCR beta chain sequence. The antigen is undetermined. CDR3 length equals 13 residues. CDR1 is SQVTM, CDR2 ANQGSEA, per germline. The authors prepared UMI-labeled TRB cDNA libraries by 5' RACE. TCRdb reanalyzed the 5' RACE reads and collapses them to one entry per CDR3 protein, without DNA. The listing contains about 150,000 distinct CDR3 sequences. Triplicate sorting captured approximately 300,000 cells each from every CD8+ T cell subset. The source of the sample is a study of CXCR3-negative and CXCR3-positive naive CD8 T cells. Study context: There were around 140 million TRB reads altogether, and each library had about 1.5 +/- 0.3 million of them.

Broader study findings: Higher TRB CDR3 hydrophobicity marked CXCR3-positive naive cells relative to CXCR3-negative naive cells. Post-cryopreservation CXCR3 expression was partly diminished, and the bulk of assays employed fresh PBMCs.

Sample: naive CXCR3+ CD8+ T cells from blood. As to subset: CD45RO-CCR7+CD27+CD95- naive CD8+ T cells expressing CXCR3 (TNR3+). This sequence originates from a human donor in good health. Some clones in this sample may be carry-over from other donors' samples. This chain joins TRBV29-1 and TRBJ2-1; checking the TCRdb D call of TRBD1 is not possible without DNA. This chain's CDR3 is CSGVGREYNEQFF.